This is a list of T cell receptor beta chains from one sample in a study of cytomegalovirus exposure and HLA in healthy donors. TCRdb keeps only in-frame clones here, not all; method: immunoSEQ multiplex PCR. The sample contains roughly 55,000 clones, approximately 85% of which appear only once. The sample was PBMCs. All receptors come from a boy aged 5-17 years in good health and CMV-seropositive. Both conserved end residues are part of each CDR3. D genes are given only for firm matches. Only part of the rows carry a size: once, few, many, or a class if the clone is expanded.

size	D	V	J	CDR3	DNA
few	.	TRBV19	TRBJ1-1	CASMDSRLMNTEAFF	TGTGCCAGTATGGACAGCAGATTAATGAACACTGAAGCTTTCTTT
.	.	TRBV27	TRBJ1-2	CASSNGRGYGYTF	TGTGCCAGCAGCAACGGCAGGGGCTATGGCTACACCTTC
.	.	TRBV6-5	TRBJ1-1	CASSYRGRNTEAFF	TGTGCCAGCAGTTACCGTGGGAGGAACACTGAAGCTTTCTTT
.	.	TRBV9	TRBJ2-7	CASGGAGEQYF	TGTGCCAGCGGGGGGGCCGGCGAGCAGTACTTC
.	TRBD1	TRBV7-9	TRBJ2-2	CSSSLQGSSLVTGELFF	TGTTCCAGCAGCTTACAGGGGTCCTCACTAGTCACCGGGGAGCTGTTTTTT
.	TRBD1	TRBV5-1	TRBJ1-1	CASSLEGATEAFF	TGCGCCAGCAGCTTGGAGGGGGCAACTGAAGCTTTCTTT
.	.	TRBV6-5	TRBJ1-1	CASRPGGGRGAFF	TGTGCCAGCAGACCTGGTGGAGGGCGAGGGGCTTTCTTT
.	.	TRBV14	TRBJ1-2	CASSPVTGAYGYTF	TGTGCCAGCAGCCCGGTGACAGGCGCCTATGGCTACACCTTC
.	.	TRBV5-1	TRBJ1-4	CASSLGAGRFPNEKLFF	TGCGCCAGCAGCTTGGGCGCAGGGAGGTTCCCGAATGAAAAACTGTTTTTT
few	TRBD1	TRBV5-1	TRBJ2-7	CASSLGQGAPEQYF	TGCGCCAGCAGCTTGGGGCAGGGGGCGCCCGAGCAGTACTTC
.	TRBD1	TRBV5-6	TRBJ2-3	CASSFGQGAGDTQYF	TGTGCCAGCAGCTTCGGACAGGGGGCTGGAGATACGCAGTATTTT
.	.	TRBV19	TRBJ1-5	CASSIPRQPQHF	TGTGCCAGTAGTATCCCTAGGCAGCCCCAGCATTTT
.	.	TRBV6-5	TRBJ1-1	CASSYGGPEAFF	TGTGCCAGCAGTTACGGGGGCCCTGAAGCTTTCTTT
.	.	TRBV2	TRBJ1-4	CASFQRVGKLFF	TGTGCCAGCTTTCAGAGGGTTGGAAAACTGTTTTTT
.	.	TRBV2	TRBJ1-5	CASRNRVNQPQHF	TGTGCCAGCAGAAACAGGGTTAATCAGCCCCAGCATTTT
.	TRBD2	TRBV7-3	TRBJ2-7	CASSPGGGPEQYF	TGTGCCAGCAGCCCCGGGGGAGGGCCCGAGCAGTACTTC
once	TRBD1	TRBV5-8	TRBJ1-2	CASSNRYPGTGGYGYTF	TGTGCCAGCAGCAATCGCTACCCCGGGACAGGGGGCTATGGCTACACCTTC
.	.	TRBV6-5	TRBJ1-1	CASRGGKRQAFF	TGTGCCAGCAGAGGAGGGAAAAGGCAAGCTTTCTTT
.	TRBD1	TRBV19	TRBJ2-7	CASSRQGTYEQYF	TGTGCCAGTAGCCGACAGGGAACCTACGAGCAGTACTTC
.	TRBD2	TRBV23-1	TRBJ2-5	CASKNHAGGWETQYF	TGCGCCAGCAAAAACCACGCGGGGGGATGGGAGACCCAGTACTTC